The table lists the clone carrying this T cell receptor beta chain with a few counts. This sample was taken from a study of T cells in Graves' hyperthyroidism and ophthalmopathy. This CDR3 contains 16 residues. From germline, CDR1 is SEHNR and CDR2 FQNEAQ (reference sequence). V lost 1 base and J 5 bases, leaving 15 bases between the germline ends. RNA transcripts yielded amplified TCR beta CDR3 regions. HTBI primers were used for first-round RT-PCR of the TCR CDR3. In TCRdb, the multiplex PCR reads were re-called with MiXCR into one record per CDR3 protein. The sample includes under 700,000 distinct CDR3 sequences, just over 45% of them seen just once.

The clonotype comes from a woman aged 18-35 years with Graves' hyperthyroidism. The sequenced sample was peripheral blood or thyroid tissue (not recorded which). The rearrangement uses TRBV7-9 and TRBJ1-5, with D perhaps matching TRBD1 (5 bases). This CDR3 reads CASSLEFGRVHQPQHF. The CDR3 nucleotides are TGTGCCAGCAGCTTAGAATTTGGCAGGGTCCATCAGCCCCAGCATTTT. Complete variable domain (other parts from reference TRBV7-9 and TRBJ1-5): DTGVSQNPRHKITKRGQNVTFRCDPISEHNRLYWYRQTLGQGPEFLTYFQNEAQLEKSRLLSDRFSAERPKGSFSTLEIQRTEQGDSAMYLCASSLEFGRVHQPQHFGDGTRLSIL.